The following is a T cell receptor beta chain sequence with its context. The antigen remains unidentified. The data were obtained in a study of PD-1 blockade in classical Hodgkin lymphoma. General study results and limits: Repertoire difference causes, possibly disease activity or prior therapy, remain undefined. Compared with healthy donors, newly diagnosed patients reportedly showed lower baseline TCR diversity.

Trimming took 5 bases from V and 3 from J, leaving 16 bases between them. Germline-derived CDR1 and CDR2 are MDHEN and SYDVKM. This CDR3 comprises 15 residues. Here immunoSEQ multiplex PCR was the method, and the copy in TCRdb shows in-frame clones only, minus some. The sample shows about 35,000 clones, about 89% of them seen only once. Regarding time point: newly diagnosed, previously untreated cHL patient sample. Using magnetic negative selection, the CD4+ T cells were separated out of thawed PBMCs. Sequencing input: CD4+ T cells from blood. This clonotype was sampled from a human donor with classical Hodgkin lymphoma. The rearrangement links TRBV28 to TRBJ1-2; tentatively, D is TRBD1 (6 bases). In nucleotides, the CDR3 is TGTGCCAGCAGTGCCTACAGGGTCGGGGACTATGGCTACACCTTC. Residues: CASSAYRVGDYGYTF.